This T cell receptor (beta chain) derives from a study of blood T cell repertoires in COVID-19. Study-wide context: Sources were T cells, B-cell-depleted T cells, or PBMCs; the material itself was cDNA or gDNA.

Here immunoSEQ multiplex PCR was the method, and the copy in TCRdb shows in-frame clones only, minus some. The table includes about 400,000 clones, 70% to 90% detected once. Per the germline V gene, CDR1 is SGHTA and CDR2 is FQGNSA. The CDR3 totals 16 residues. J was trimmed by 4 bases and V by 4 bases; bases with no gene match: 10. The clonotype was recovered from a woman under 30 with acute COVID-19. Sequencing was performed on PBMCs or T cells enriched from blood (not recorded which). The chain recombines TRBV7-2 with TRBJ2-1; the match to TRBD2 covers 7 bases. As DNA, the CDR3 is TGTGCCAGCAGCTCCCAGCGGGACCAGAGGTACAATGAGCAGTTCTTC. Its protein product is CASSSQRDQRYNEQFF.